Below are 27 T cell receptor beta chains sequenced from a single sample in a study of blood T cell repertoires in COVID-19. TCRdb's table, derived via immunoSEQ multiplex PCR, lists solely in-frame clones and lacks some. This sample has around 200,000 clones, with under 85% found just once. Sequences were obtained from peripheral blood. These TCRs come from a woman aged 40 to 50 with acute or convalescent COVID-19.

The chain is built from TRBV19 and TRBJ2-2, with D possibly TRBD2 on 6 matching bases. V gave up 3 bases and J gave up 6 bases, with 8 bases separating them. This CDR3 spans 13 amino acids. Germline lookup yields CDR1 LNHDA and CDR2 SQIVND (reference sequence). The CDR3 sequence is CASSIGGAGELFF. CDR3 coding DNA: TGTGCCAGTAGTATCGGCGGGGCCGGGGAGCTGTTTTTT.

V usage is TRBV5-6 and J usage is TRBJ1-1; D perhaps matches TRBD1 (5 bases). The CDR3 length is 13 residues. Trimming stripped 0 bases from V and 6 bases from J, with 9 bases between. Germline V gives CDR1 SGHDT, CDR2 YYEEEE. The DNA for the CDR3 is TGTGCCAGCAGCTTGGGACAGAATTCTGAAGCTTTCTTT. It yields the protein CASSLGQNSEAFF.

The chain joins TRBV19 to TRBJ2-2; maybe TRBD2 (7 bases). This CDR3 comprises 13 residues. Germline V CDR1 and CDR2: LNHDA, SQIVND (reference sequence). The germline V and J ends were trimmed by 7 bases and 7 bases, with 13 bases remaining between them. CDR3 DNA sequence: TGTGCCAGTAAACAGGGAGGGATCGGGGAGCTGTTTTTT. It specifies CASKQGGIGELFF.

In this sample, this clone turned up a few times. The genes are TRBV27 and TRBJ2-7, with D unclear. The germline V gene encodes CDR1 MNHEY and CDR2 SMNVEV (reference sequence). V gave up 6 bases and J gave up 2 bases, with 14 bases separating them. The CDR3 loop spans 14 amino acids. The CDR3 bases are TGTGCCAGCAGGCTCGATAGACATACCTACGAGCAGTACTTC. Its translation is CASRLDRHTYEQYF.

CDR3 loop: CASSSSGRGTDTQYF. In DNA form, the CDR3 reads TGTGCCAGCTCATCAAGTGGCAGGGGCACAGATACGCAGTATTTT. This chain joins TRBV18 and TRBJ2-3, with D tentatively TRBD1 (5 bases). Germline-derived CDR1 and CDR2 are KGHSH and LQKENI. The V gene lost 5 bases and the J gene lost 1 base, with 13 bases spanning the gap. The CDR3 has 15 amino acids. The entire variable domain, with the rest obtained from reference TRBV18 and TRBJ2-3, is as follows: NAGVMQNPRHLVRRRGQEARLRCSPMKGHSHVYWYRQLPEEGLKFMVYLQKENIIDESGMPKERFSAEFPKEGPSILRIQQVVRGDSAAYFCASSSSGRGTDTQYFGPGTRLTVL.

The CDR3 sequence: CASSPERDRGYSNQPQHF. CDR3 DNA sequence: TGTGCCAGCAGTCCGGAACGGGACAGGGGGTATAGCAATCAGCCCCAGCATTTT. This chain joins TRBV2 and TRBJ1-5, with TRBD1 matching over 11 bases. With 5 bases clipped from V and 0 bases from J, the junction kept 9 bases outside the gene matches. Germline CDR1 SNHLY, CDR2 FYNNEI. The CDR3 is 18 amino acids.

V gene TRBV2 combines with J gene TRBJ1-2; the match to TRBD1 covers 8 bases. V gave up 6 bases and J gave up 7 bases; unmatched junction bases: 7. The CDR3 has 13 amino acids. Looked up from germline, CDR1 is SNHLY and CDR2 is FYNNEI. This CDR3 is CASSETGEFGYTF. CDR3 nucleotides: TGTGCCAGCAGCGAGACAGGGGAATTTGGCTACACCTTC.

The chain carries TRBV10-3 and TRBJ1-1; 10 bases agree with TRBD1. Germline assignment: CDR1 ENHRY and CDR2 SYGVKD. The CDR3 loop spans 16 amino acids. The ends lost 6 bases at V and 3 bases at J; junction bases unmatched: 10. The CDR3 DNA sequence: TGTGCCATCAGCCCGGGACAGGGGCTGGGCGACACTGAAGCTTTCTTT. This translates into CAISPGQGLGDTEAFF.

The chain joins TRBV18 to TRBJ1-5; D is perhaps TRBD1 (6 bases). CDR1 and CDR2 (germline): KGHSH, LQKENI. The CDR3 contains 16 residues. V was pared by 1 base and J by 0 bases, with 10 bases between. The CDR3 nucleotides are TGTGCCAGCTCACCACAGGGACAAAATAGCAATCAGCCCCAGCATTTT. Translation gives CASSPQGQNSNQPQHF.

This chain uses TRBV5-1 with TRBJ1-3, with D perhaps TRBD1 (6 bases). The CDR3 totals 14 residues. V lost 4 bases and J 2 bases, leaving 10 bases between the germline ends. Germline CDR1 is SGHRS and CDR2 is YFSETQ. In nucleotides, the CDR3 is TGCGCCAGCAGCCCGGACAGACCTGGAAACACCATATATTTT. This codes for CASSPDRPGNTIYF.

The J gene is TRBJ2-7, the V gene TRBV28; 9 bases line up with TRBD1. V gave up 5 bases and J gave up 4 bases; unmatched junction bases: 12. The CDR3 totals 16 residues. Germline V gene data show CDR1 as MDHEN and CDR2 as SYDVKM. CDR3 in amino acids: CASSAASGTGRYEQYF. CDR3 sequence (DNA): TGTGCCAGCAGTGCGGCGTCCGGGACAGGGAGATACGAGCAGTACTTC.

The chain combines TRBV10-3 with TRBJ2-2; 10 bases are shared with TRBD1. V was pared by 8 bases and J by 4 bases, with 4 bases of the junction left unmatched. This CDR3 has 14 residues. The germline V gene encodes CDR1 ENHRY and CDR2 SYGVKD. This chain's CDR3 is CAIGTGDRTGELFF. In DNA, the CDR3 is TGTGCCATCGGGACAGGGGACCGCACCGGGGAGCTGTTTTTT.

About this clone: Distinct nucleotide sequences in the sample also encode this CDR3. V usage is TRBV3-1 (or the pseudogene TRBV3-2) and J usage is TRBJ1-3; no reliable D call. CDR1 LGHDT and CDR2 YNNKEL come from the germline V gene (reference sequence). This CDR3 spans 14 amino acids. With 3 bases removed from V and 0 bases from J, the gap between germline ends came to 6 bases. The CDR3 DNA follows: TGTGCCAGCAGCCAGTCGGGCTCTGGAAACACCATATATTTT. Translating it yields CASSQSGSGNTIYF.

The chain carries TRBV6-5 and TRBJ1-1; a possible D gene is TRBD1 (6 bases). There are 14 residues in the CDR3. Germline assignment: CDR1 MNHEY and CDR2 SVGAGI. The V end was cut by 6 bases, the J end by 0 bases, with 11 bases between. For the CDR3, the DNA is TGTGCCAGCAGCCCAGGACAGCTGAACACTGAAGCTTTCTTT. This sequence encodes CASSPGQLNTEAFF.

The chain couples TRBV28 to TRBJ2-3; 11 bases line up with TRBD2. Looked up from germline, CDR1 is MDHEN and CDR2 is SYDVKM. The CDR3 is 15 amino acids. V trimming: 9 bases; J trimming: 8 bases; junction bases outside the gene matches: 13. CDR3 bases: TGTGCCAGTTGTTTTAGCGGGGGGGCCCACGGTACGCAGTATTTT. Residues: CASCFSGGAHGTQYF. Combining the CDR3 with reference TRBV28 and TRBJ2-3 gives the whole variable domain DVKVTQSSRYLVKRTGEKVFLECVQDMDHENMFWYRQDPGLGLRLIYFSYDVKMKEKGDIPEGYSVSREKKERFSLILESASTNQTSMYLCASCFSGGAHGTQYFGPGTRLTVL.

This clone was counted only a few times. V gene TRBV7-2 combines with J gene TRBJ1-2; unclear D gene. V was shortened by 2 bases and J by 6 bases, with 10 bases between the two germline ends. Per germline, CDR1 SGHTA and CDR2 FQGNSA. The CDR3 runs to 13 residues. The CDR3, as DNA: TGTGCCAGCAGCTTATCCGACGGGGATGGCTACACCTTC. Translating it yields CASSLSDGDGYTF.

The chain employs TRBV5-1 and TRBJ1-4; perhaps TRBD1 as D (5 bases). Germline-derived CDR1 and CDR2 are SGHRS and YFSETQ. Trimming removed 3 bases from V and 7 bases from J, with 10 bases in between. The CDR3 covers 13 residues. CDR3 residues: CASSSGSTEKLFF. The CDR3 DNA follows: TGCGCCAGCAGCTCAGGGTCTACTGAAAAACTGTTTTTT. The whole variable domain, filled in from reference TRBV5-1 and TRBJ1-4, reads KAGVTQTPRYLIKTRGQQVTLSCSPISGHRSVSWYQQTPGQGLQFLFEYFSETQRNKGNFPGRFSGRQFSNSRSEMNVSTLELGDSALYLCASSSGSTEKLFFGSGTQLSVL.

This chain uses TRBV6-5 with TRBJ1-3; D possibly corresponds to TRBD1 (6 bases). CDR1 and CDR2 (germline): MNHEY, SVGAGI. The CDR3 sequence is 14 residues long. The chain's CDR3 is CAFRDTFSGNTIYF. The CDR3 nucleotides are TGTGCATTTCGGGACACCTTCTCTGGAAACACCATATATTTT.

The chain is built from TRBV5-4 and TRBJ1-3; D is perhaps TRBD1 (5 bases). Germline-derived CDR1 and CDR2 are SGHNT and YYREEE (reference sequence). V was shortened by 4 bases and J by 4 bases, with 15 bases between the two germline ends. The CDR3 consists of 15 residues. The CDR3 loop reads CASSAGGVAGNTIYF. The DNA for the CDR3 is TGTGCCAGCAGCGCCGGGGGGGTGGCCGGAAACACCATATATTTT.

In DNA form, the CDR3 reads TGTGCCAGCAGTTTTAGGGGACAAAGGGTTTCACCCCTCCACTTT. This codes for CASSFRGQRVSPLHF. The chain recombines TRBV27 with TRBJ1-6; the D gene is possibly TRBD1 (6 bases). V was pared by 3 bases and J by 9 bases, with 15 bases between. The CDR3 is 15 amino acids. Germline values: CDR1 MNHEY, CDR2 SMNVEV (reference sequence).

The rearrangement uses TRBV7-2 and TRBJ1-6, with TRBD1 as a possible D gene (5 bases). The CDR3 contains 13 residues. Germline V gives CDR1 SGHTA, CDR2 FQGNSA. The V end was cut by 6 bases, the J end by 9 bases, with 12 bases between. The CDR3 loop reads CASRQEWGSPLHF. CDR3 DNA: TGTGCCAGCAGACAGGAATGGGGTTCACCCCTCCACTTT.

V and J are TRBV28 and TRBJ2-1; D is possibly TRBD2 (6 bases). Germline assignment: CDR1 MDHEN and CDR2 SYDVKM. The CDR3 contains 16 residues. Trimming cost V 5 bases and J 2 bases, with 16 bases left between them. The CDR3 nucleotides are TGTGCCAGCAGTCCCCAGAGGGGAGGCGCCTACAATGAGCAGTTCTTC. Translating it yields CASSPQRGGAYNEQFF.

This clone was recorded a few times. The chain uses TRBV30 and TRBJ1-1, with D possibly TRBD1 on 5 matching bases. CDR3 size: 12 residues. Trimming removed 4 bases from V and 8 bases from J, with 14 bases in between. Germline V gene data show CDR1 as GTSNPN and CDR2 as SVGIG (reference sequence). The CDR3 DNA follows: TGTGCCTGGAACCAGGACATAACGGAAGCTTTCTTT. Translation gives CAWNQDITEAFF. The variable domain in full, with the rest retrieved from reference TRBV30 and TRBJ1-1, is SQTIHQWPATLVQPVGSPLSLECTVEGTSNPNLYWYRQAAGRGLQLLFYSVGIGQISSEVPQNLSASRPQDRQFILSSKKLLLSDSGFYLCAWNQDITEAFFGQGTRLTVV.

This clone was observed once. The chain recombines TRBV10-3 with TRBJ1-2; 8 bases map to TRBD1. Germline lookup yields CDR1 ENHRY and CDR2 SYGVKD. The V segment lost 10 bases and the J segment 0 bases; nucleotides outside the gene matches: 10. The CDR3 length is 15 residues. The CDR3 protein is CATADRVEANYGYTF. DNA for the CDR3: TGTGCCACCGCGGACAGGGTTGAAGCTAACTATGGCTACACCTTC.

The V call is TRBV7-9, the J call TRBJ1-2; D not resolved. Between the trimmed V and J ends, which lost 5 bases and 4 bases, there was a span of 11 bases. There are 13 residues in the CDR3. Per germline, CDR1 SEHNR and CDR2 FQNEAQ (reference sequence). The CDR3 DNA follows: TGTGCCAGCAGCCCACCCCAGGCCTATGGCTACACCTTC. This translates into CASSPPQAYGYTF.

V is TRBV2 and J is TRBJ2-4; the D is unclear. V lost 5 bases and J 7 bases, leaving 15 bases between the germline ends. The CDR3 sequence is 14 residues long. The germline gives CDR1 SNHLY, CDR2 FYNNEI. Here the CDR3 reads CASSRASLDNIQYF. CDR3 DNA sequence: TGTGCCAGCAGTAGAGCGAGTCTAGATAACATTCAGTACTTC.

The chain couples TRBV7-2 to TRBJ1-1; 8 positions agree with TRBD1. This CDR3 has 15 amino acids. CDR1 SGHTA and CDR2 FQGNSA come from the germline V gene. The junction had 9 bases not matched to a gene; V was cut back by 6 bases and J by 3 bases. CDR3 sequence reads: CASRTVGTGHTEAFF. The CDR3 DNA reads TGTGCCAGCAGAACAGTCGGGACAGGTCACACTGAAGCTTTCTTT.